This TCR beta chain was sequenced for a study of blood T cells in healthy people across ages. This clonotype was observed a handful of times. The CDR3 covers 15 residues. The junction had 7 bases not matched to a gene; V was cut back by 4 bases and J by 4 bases. Per germline, CDR1 SQVTM and CDR2 ANQGSEA. Peripheral blood was drawn, ten milliliters per donor. Researchers report isolating at least 7 million PBMCs per sample. Sample-barcoded 5' priming and a J-beta primer mix drove a second PCR of roughly 6 to 12 cycles. Each cDNA was tagged by a template-switch adaptor containing 12 random nucleotides. TCRdb used MiXCR to reprocess the 5' RACE reads, holding one entry per CDR3 protein. The sample lists 1.5 million to 2 million distinct CDR3 sequences; roughly 32% were seen once.

The sequenced sample consisted of blood. The receptor's source is a woman aged 30 to 39 in good health. This chain connects TRBV29-1 to TRBJ2-5, with 12 nucleotides matching TRBD2. This CDR3 is CSVGGSSGRGETQYF. The CDR3 nucleotides are TGCAGCGTTGGGGGGTCTAGCGGGAGGGGAGAGACCCAGTACTTC.